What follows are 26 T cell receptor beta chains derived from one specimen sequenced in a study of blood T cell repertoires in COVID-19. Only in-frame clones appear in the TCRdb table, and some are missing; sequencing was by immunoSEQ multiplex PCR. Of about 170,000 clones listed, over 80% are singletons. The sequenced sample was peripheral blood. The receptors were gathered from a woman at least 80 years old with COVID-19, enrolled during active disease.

CDR3 amino acids: CASSSWSGLTNEQFF. In DNA, the CDR3 is TGTGCCAGCAGCTCCTGGAGCGGCCTGACCAATGAGCAGTTCTTC. This rearrangement joins TRBV9 to TRBJ2-1; D is perhaps TRBD2 (5 bases). V lost 4 bases to trimming and J lost 6 bases, with 17 bases between them. This CDR3 has 15 amino acids. The germline V gene has CDR1 SGDLS and CDR2 YYNGEE.

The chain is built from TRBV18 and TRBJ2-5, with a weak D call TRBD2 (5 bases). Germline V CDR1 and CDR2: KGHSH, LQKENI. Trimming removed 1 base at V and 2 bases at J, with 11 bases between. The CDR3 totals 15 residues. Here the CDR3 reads CASSPQIEGQETQYF. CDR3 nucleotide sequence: TGTGCCAGCTCACCACAGATCGAGGGACAAGAGACCCAGTACTTC. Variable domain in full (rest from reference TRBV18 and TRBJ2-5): NAGVMQNPRHLVRRRGQEARLRCSPMKGHSHVYWYRQLPEEGLKFMVYLQKENIIDESGMPKERFSAEFPKEGPSILRIQQVVRGDSAAYFCASSPQIEGQETQYFGPGTRLLVL.

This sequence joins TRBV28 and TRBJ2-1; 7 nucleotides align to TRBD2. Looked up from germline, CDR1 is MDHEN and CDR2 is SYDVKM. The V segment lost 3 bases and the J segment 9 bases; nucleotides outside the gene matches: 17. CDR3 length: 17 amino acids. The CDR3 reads CASSLFEGASGKGEQFF. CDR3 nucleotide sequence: TGTGCCAGCAGTTTGTTTGAGGGCGCTAGCGGAAAGGGTGAGCAGTTCTTC.

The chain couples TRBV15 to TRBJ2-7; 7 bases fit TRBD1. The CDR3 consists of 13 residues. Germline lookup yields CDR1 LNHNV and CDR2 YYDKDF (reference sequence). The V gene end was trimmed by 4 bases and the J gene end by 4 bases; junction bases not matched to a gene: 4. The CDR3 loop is CATSKGQQYEQYF. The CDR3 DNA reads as TGTGCCACCAGCAAGGGACAGCAATACGAGCAGTACTTC.

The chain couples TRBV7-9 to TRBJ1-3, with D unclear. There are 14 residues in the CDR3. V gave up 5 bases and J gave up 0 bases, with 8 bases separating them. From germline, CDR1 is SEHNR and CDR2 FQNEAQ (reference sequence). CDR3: CASSPSSSGNTIYF. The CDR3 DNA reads TGTGCCAGCAGCCCTTCGAGCTCTGGAAACACCATATATTTT.

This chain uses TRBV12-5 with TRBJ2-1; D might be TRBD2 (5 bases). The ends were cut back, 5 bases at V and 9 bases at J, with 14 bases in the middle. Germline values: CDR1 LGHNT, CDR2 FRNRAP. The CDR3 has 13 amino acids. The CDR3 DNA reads TGTGCTAGTGGTCCGGCCGGGATGAGTGAGCAGTTCTTC. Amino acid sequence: CASGPAGMSEQFF.

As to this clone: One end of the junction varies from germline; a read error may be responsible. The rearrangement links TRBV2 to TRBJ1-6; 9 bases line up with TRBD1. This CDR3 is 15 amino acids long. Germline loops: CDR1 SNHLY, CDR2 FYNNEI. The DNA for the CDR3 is TGTGCCAGCACCAACGGGGGGACAGGGTATTCTCCCCTCCACTTT. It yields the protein CASTNGGTGYSPLHF.

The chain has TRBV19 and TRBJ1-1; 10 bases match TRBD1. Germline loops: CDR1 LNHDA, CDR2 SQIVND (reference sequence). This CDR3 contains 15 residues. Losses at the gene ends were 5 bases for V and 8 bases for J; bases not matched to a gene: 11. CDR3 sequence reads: CASSLGGQGMAEAFF. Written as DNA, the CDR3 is TGTGCCAGTAGTCTTGGGGGACAGGGGATGGCCGAAGCTTTCTTT.

The DNA for the CDR3 is TGTGCCAGCTCGCCCCGCGCGGGTGGCCAAGAGACCCAGTACTTC. Its translation: CASSPRAGGQETQYF. The rearrangement uses TRBV6-5 and TRBJ2-5, with D possibly TRBD2 on 5 matching bases. Trimming pared 8 bases from V and 1 base from J, leaving 17 bases between. Germline CDR1 MNHEY, CDR2 SVGAGI. The CDR3 is 15 amino acids.

CDR3: CASSGGNTGELFF. Written as DNA, the CDR3 is TGCGCCAGCAGCGGAGGGAACACCGGGGAGCTGTTTTTT. The genes are TRBV5-1 and TRBJ2-2; perhaps TRBD2 as D (5 bases). CDR1 is SGHRS and CDR2 is YFSETQ in the germline V gene. The CDR3 has 13 residues. Trimming took off 4 bases at V and 1 base at J, with 5 bases between the two ends.

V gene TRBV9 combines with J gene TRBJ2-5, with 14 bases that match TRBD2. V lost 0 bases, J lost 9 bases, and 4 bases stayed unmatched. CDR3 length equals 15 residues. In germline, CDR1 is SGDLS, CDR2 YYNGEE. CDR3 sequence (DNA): TGTGCCAGCAGCGTAGGGACTAGCGGGAGGTGGGCCCAGTACTTC. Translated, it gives CASSVGTSGRWAQYF.

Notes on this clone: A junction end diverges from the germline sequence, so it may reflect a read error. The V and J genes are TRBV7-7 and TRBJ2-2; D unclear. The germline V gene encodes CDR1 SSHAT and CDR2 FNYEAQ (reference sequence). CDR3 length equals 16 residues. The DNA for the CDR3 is TGTGCTAGCAGCTTAGGTCAGCTAGGCCGCACCGGGGAGCTGTTTTTT. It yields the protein CASSLGQLGRTGELFF.

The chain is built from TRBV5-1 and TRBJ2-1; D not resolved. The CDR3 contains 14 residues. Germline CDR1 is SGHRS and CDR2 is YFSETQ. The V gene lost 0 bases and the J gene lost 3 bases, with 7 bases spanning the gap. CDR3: CASSLVPSYNEQFF. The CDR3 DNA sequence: TGCGCCAGCAGCTTGGTTCCGAGCTACAATGAGCAGTTCTTC.

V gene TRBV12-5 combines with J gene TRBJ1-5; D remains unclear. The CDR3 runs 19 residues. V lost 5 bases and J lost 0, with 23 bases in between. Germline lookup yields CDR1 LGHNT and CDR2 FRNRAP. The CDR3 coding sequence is TGTGCTAGTGGTGGGTGGGAGTTAATCAGGAGTAATAGCAATCAGCCCCAGCATTTT. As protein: CASGGWELIRSNSNQPQHF.

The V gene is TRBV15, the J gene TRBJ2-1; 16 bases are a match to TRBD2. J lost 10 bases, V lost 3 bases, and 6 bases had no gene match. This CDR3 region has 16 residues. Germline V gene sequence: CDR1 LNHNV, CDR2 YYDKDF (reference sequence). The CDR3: CATSRGLAGGPREQFF. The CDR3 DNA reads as TGTGCCACCAGCAGGGGACTAGCGGGGGGGCCGAGGGAGCAGTTCTTC.

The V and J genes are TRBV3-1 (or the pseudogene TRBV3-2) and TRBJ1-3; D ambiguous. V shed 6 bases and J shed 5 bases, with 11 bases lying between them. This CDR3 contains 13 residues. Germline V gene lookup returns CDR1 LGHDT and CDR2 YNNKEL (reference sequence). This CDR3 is CASREGARNTIYF. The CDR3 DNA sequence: TGTGCCAGCAGAGAGGGAGCCAGAAACACCATATATTTT.

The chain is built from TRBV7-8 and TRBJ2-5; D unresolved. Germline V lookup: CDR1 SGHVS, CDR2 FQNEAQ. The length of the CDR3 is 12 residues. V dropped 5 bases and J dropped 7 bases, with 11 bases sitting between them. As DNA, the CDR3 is TGTGCCAGCAGCCTATCGTCGGGGACCCAGTACTTC. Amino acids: CASSLSSGTQYF.

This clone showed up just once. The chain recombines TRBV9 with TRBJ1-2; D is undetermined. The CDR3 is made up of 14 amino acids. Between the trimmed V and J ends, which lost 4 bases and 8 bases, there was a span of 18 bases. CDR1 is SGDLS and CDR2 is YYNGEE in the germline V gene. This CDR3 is CASSSTLRLGGYTF. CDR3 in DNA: TGTGCCAGCAGCTCGACCCTTAGGTTGGGCGGCTACACCTTC.

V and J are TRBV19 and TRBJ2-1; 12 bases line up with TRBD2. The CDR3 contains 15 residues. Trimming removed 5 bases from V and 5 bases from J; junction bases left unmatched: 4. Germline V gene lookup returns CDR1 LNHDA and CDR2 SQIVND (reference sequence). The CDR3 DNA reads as TGTGCCAGTAGTTTTCTAGCGGGGGGGAACAATGAGCAGTTCTTC. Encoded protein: CASSFLAGGNNEQFF.

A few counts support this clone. The chain's CDR3 is CASSQVAGGSYNEQFF. For the CDR3, the DNA is TGTGCCAGCAGCCAAGTCGCGGGGGGTTCCTACAATGAGCAGTTCTTC. The V and J genes are TRBV3-1 (or the pseudogene TRBV3-2) and TRBJ2-1; 8 nucleotides align to TRBD2. CDR1 LGHDT and CDR2 YNNKEL come from the germline V gene (reference sequence). V was clipped by 1 base and J by 1 base; unmatched bases: 3. The CDR3 is 16 residues long.

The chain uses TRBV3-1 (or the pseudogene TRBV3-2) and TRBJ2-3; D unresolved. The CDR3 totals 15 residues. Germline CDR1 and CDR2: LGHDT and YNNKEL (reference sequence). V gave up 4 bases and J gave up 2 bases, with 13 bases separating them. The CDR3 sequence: CASSRSPGSTDTQYF. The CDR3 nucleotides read TGTGCCAGCAGCCGTTCACCCGGGTCCACAGATACGCAGTATTTT.

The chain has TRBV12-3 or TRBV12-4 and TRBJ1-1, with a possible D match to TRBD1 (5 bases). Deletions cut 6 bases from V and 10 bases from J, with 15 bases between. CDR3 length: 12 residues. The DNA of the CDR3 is TGTGCCAGCAGAACGGGACTGGTCGGAGCTTTCTTT. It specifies CASRTGLVGAFF.

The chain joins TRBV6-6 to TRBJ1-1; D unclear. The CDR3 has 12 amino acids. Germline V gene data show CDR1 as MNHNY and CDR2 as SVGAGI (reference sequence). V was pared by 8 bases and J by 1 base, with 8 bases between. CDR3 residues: CASDPGNTEAFF. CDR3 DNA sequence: TGTGCCAGCGATCCGGGGAACACTGAAGCTTTCTTT.

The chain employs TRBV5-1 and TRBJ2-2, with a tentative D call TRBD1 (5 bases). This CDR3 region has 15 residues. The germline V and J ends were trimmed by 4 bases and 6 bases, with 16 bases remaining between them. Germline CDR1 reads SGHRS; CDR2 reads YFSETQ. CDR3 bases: TGCGCCAGCAGCCCCTCAGGGATAAGGGCCGGGGAGCTGTTTTTT. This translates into CASSPSGIRAGELFF. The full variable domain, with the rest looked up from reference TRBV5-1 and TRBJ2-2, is KAGVTQTPRYLIKTRGQQVTLSCSPISGHRSVSWYQQTPGQGLQFLFEYFSETQRNKGNFPGRFSGRQFSNSRSEMNVSTLELGDSALYLCASSPSGIRAGELFFGEGSRLTVL.

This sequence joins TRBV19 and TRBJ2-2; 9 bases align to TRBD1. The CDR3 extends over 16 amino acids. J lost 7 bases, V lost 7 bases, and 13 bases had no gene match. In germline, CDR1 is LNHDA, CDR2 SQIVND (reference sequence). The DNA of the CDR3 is TGTGCCAGTAAGGTCGTTGGGACAGGGTCGGGCGGGGAGCTGTTTTTT. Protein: CASKVVGTGSGGELFF.

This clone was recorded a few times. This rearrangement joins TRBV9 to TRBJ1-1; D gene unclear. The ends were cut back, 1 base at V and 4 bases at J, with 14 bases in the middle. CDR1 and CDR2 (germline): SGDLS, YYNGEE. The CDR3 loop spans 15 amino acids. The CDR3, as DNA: TGTGCCAGCAGCGTAAACGTGGTCCGGGGCACTGAAGCTTTCTTT. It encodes CASSVNVVRGTEAFF.